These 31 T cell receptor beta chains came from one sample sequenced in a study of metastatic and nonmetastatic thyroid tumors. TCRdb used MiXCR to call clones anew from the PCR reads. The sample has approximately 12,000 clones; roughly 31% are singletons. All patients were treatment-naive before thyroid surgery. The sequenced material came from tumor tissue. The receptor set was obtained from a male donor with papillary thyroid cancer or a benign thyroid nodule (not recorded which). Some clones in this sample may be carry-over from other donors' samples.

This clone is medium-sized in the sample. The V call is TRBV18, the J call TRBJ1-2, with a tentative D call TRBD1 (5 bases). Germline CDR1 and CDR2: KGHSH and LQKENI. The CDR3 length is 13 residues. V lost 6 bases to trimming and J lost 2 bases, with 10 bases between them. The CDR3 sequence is CASSTDKNYGYTF. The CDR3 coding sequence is TGTGCCAGCTCTACGGACAAGAACTATGGCTACACCTTC. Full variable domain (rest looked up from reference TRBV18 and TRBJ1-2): NAGVMQNPRHLVRRRGQEARLRCSPMKGHSHVYWYRQLPEEGLKFMVYLQKENIIDESGMPKERFSAEFPKEGPSILRIQQVVRGDSAAYFCASSTDKNYGYTFGSGTRLTVV.

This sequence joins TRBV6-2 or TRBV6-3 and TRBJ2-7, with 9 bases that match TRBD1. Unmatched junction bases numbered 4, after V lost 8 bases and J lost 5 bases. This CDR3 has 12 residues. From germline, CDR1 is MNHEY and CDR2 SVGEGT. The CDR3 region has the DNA TGTGCCAGCTGGGACAGGGAGGACGAGCAGTACTTC. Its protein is CASWDREDEQYF.

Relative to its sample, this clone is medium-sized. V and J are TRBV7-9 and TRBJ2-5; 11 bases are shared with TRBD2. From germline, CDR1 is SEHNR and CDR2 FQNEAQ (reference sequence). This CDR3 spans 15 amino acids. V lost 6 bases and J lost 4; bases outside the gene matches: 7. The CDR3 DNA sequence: TGTGCCAGCAGTCTCGGACTAGCGGGCGGAGAGACCCAGTACTTC. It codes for CASSLGLAGGETQYF. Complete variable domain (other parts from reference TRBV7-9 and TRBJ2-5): DTGVSQNPRHKITKRGQNVTFRCDPISEHNRLYWYRQTLGQGPEFLTYFQNEAQLEKSRLLSDRFSAERPKGSFSTLEIQRTEQGDSAMYLCASSLGLAGGETQYFGPGTRLLVL.

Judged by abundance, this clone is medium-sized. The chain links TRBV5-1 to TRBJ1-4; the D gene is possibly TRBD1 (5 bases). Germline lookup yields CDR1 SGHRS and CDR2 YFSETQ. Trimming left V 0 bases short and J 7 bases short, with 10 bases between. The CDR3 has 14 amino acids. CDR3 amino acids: CASSLAGRGEKLFF. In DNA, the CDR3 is TGCGCCAGCAGCTTGGCAGGGCGGGGTGAAAAACTGTTTTTT.

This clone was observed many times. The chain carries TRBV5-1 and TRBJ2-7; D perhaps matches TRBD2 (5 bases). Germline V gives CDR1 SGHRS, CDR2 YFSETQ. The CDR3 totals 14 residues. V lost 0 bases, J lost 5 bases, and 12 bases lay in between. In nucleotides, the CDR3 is TGCGCCAGCAGCTTGGAAAGGCCAGCGGACGAGCAGTACTTC. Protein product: CASSLERPADEQYF. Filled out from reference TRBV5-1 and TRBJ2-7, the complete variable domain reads KAGVTQTPRYLIKTRGQQVTLSCSPISGHRSVSWYQQTPGQGLQFLFEYFSETQRNKGNFPGRFSGRQFSNSRSEMNVSTLELGDSALYLCASSLERPADEQYFGPGTRLTVT.

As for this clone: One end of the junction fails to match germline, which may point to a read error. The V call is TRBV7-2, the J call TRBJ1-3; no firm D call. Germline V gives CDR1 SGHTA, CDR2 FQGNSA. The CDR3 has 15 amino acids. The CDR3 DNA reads TGTGCCAGCAGCTTAACGCCTACCTCTGGATACACCTTATATTTT. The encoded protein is CASSLTPTSGYTLYF. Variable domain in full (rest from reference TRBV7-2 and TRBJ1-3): GAGVSQSPSNKVTEKGKDVELRCDPISGHTALYWYRQSLGQGLEFLIYFQGNSAPDKSGLPSDRFSAERTGGSVSTLTIQRTQQEDSAVYLCASSLTPTSGYTLYFGEGSWLTVV.

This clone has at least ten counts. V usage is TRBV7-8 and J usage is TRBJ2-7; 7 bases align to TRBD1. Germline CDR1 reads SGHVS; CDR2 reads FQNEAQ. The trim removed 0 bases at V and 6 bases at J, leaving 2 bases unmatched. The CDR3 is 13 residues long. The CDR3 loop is CASSLAAGGEQYV. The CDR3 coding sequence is TGTGCCAGCAGCTTAGCGGCAGGGGGCGAGCAGTACGTC.

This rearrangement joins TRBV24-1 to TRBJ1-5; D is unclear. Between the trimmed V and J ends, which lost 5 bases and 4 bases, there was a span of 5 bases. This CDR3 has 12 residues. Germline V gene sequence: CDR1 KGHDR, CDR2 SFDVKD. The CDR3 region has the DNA TGTGCCACCAGTGCGGGTAATCAGCCCCAGCATTTT. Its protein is CATSAGNQPQHF.

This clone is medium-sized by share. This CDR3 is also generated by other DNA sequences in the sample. CDR3 sequence: CASSDKAGGTDTQYF. The CDR3 DNA is TGTGCCAGCAGTGACAAAGCGGGAGGCACAGATACGCAGTATTTT. The chain employs TRBV6-4 and TRBJ2-3, with 8 bases lining up with TRBD2. Germline V gene data show CDR1 as MRHNA and CDR2 as SNTAGT. The CDR3 runs 15 residues. The J segment lost 1 base and the V segment lost 2 bases, leaving 2 bases of the junction unmatched.

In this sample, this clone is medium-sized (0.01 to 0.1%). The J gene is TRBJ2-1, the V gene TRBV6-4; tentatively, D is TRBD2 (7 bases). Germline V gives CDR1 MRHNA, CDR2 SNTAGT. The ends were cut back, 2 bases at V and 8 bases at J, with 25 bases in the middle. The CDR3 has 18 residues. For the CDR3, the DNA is TGTGCCAGCAGTGACATGGGGTGGGTGGGGGGGGCCTTTTATGAGCAGTTCTTC. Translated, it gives CASSDMGWVGGAFYEQFF.

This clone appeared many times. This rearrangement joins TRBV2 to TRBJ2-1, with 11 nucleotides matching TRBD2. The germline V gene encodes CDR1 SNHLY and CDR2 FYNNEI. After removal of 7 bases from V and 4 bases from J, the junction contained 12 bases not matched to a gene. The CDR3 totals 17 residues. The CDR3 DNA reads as TGTGCCAGCAAGTTTACTAGCGGGAGTATTGGATACAATGAGCAGTTCTTC. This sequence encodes CASKFTSGSIGYNEQFF.

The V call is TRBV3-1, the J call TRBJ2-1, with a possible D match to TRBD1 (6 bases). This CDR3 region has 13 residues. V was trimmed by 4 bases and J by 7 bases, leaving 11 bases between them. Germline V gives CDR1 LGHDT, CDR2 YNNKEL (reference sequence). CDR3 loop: CASSRGQINEQFF. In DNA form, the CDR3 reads TGTGCCAGCAGCCGAGGACAGATAAATGAGCAGTTCTTC.

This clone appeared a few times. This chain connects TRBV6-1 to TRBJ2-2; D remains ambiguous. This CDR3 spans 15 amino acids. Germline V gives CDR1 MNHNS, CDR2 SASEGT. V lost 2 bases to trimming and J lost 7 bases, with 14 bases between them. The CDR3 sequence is CASSESRGFHGELFF. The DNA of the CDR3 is TGTGCCAGCAGTGAATCAAGAGGTTTTCACGGGGAGCTGTTTTTT.

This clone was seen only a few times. In DNA, the CDR3 is TGTGCCAGCAGTGAAGAGGGCCGAAATAGAGAAAAACTGTTTTTT. Amino acid sequence: CASSEEGRNREKLFF. This chain uses TRBV2 with TRBJ1-4; D gene unclear. Germline V CDR1 and CDR2: SNHLY, FYNNEI. The CDR3 has 15 residues. The germline V and J ends were trimmed by 1 base and 8 bases, with 14 bases remaining between them.

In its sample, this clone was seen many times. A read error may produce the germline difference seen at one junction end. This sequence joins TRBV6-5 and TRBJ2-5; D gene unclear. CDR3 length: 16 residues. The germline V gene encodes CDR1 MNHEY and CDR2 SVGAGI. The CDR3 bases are TGTGCCAGCAGCTACTCGATTTTCTCGCATTCAGAGACCCAGTACTTC. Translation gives CASSYSIFSHSETQYF.

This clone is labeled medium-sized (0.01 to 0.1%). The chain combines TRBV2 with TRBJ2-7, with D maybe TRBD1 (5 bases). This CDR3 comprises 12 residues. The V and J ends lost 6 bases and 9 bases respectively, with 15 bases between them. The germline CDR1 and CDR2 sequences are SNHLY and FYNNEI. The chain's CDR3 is CASSVAGSRQYF. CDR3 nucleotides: TGTGCCAGCAGCGTCGCAGGGTCTCGGCAGTACTTC.

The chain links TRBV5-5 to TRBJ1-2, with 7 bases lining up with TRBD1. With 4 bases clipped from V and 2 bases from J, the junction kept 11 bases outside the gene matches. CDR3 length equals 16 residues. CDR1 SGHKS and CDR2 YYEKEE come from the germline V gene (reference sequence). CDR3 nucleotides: TGTGCCAGCAGCCCCCAGACAGGGTCCAAAAACTATGGCTACACCTTC. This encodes CASSPQTGSKNYGYTF.

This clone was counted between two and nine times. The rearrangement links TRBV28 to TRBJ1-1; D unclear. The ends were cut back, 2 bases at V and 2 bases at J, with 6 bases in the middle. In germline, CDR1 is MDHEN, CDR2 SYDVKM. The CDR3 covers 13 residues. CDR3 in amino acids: CASSLQVNTEAFF. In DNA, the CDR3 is TGTGCCAGCAGTTTACAGGTAAACACTGAAGCTTTCTTT.

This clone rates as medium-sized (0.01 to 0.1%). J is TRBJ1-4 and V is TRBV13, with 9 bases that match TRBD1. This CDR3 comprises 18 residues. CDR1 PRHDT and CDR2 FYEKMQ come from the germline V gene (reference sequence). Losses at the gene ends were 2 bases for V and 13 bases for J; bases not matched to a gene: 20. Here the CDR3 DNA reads TGTGCCAGCAGCTTATTAACCCTCCGGGACAGGGTTTGTCTCGGACTGTTTTTT. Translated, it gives CASSLLTLRDRVCLGLFF.

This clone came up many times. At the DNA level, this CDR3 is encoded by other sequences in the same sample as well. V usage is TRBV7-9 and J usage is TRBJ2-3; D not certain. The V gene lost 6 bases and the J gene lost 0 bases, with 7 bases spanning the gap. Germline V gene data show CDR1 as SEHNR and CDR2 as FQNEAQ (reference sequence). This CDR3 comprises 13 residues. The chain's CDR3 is CASRLDSTDTQYF. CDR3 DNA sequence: TGTGCCAGCAGACTGGACAGCACAGATACGCAGTATTTT.

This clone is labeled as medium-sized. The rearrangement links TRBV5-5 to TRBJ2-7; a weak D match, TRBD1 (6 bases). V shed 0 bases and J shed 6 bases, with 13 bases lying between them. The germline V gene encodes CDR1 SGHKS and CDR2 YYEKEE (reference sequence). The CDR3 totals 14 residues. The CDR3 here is CASSLGQVAGEQYF. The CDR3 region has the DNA TGTGCCAGCAGCTTGGGACAGGTCGCAGGCGAGCAGTACTTC.

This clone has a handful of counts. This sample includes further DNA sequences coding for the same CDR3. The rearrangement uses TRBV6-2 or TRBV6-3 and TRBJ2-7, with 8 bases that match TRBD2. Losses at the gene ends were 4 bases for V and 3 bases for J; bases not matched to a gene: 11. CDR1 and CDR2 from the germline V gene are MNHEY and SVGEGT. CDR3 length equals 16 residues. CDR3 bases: TGTGCCAGCAGTTTCGGGGGGGGACCTCAGGACTACGAGCAGTACTTC. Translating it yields CASSFGGGPQDYEQYF.

CDR3 region: CASSEKREGRVEQFF. The CDR3 DNA sequence: TGTGCCAGCAGTGAAAAGCGGGAGGGCCGTGTTGAGCAGTTCTTC. The chain couples TRBV2 to TRBJ2-1; 10 nucleotides match TRBD2. Germline V gives CDR1 SNHLY, CDR2 FYNNEI. The CDR3 has 15 residues. J lost 9 bases, V lost 2 bases, and 7 bases had no gene match.

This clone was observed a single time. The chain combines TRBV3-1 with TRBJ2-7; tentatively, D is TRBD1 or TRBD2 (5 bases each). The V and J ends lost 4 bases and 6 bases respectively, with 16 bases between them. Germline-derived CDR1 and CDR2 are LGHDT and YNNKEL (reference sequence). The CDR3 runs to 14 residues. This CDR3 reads CASSRDGSSGEQYF. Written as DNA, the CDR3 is TGTGCCAGCAGCCGGGACGGATCTTCGGGCGAGCAGTACTTC.

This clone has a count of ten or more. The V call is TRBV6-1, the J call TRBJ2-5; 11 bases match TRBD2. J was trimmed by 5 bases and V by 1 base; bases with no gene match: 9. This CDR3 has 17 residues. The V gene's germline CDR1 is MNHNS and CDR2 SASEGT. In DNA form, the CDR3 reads TGTGCCAGCAGTGAAGGGGACCGACTAGCGGGAAGGGAGACCCAGTACTTC. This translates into CASSEGDRLAGRETQYF.

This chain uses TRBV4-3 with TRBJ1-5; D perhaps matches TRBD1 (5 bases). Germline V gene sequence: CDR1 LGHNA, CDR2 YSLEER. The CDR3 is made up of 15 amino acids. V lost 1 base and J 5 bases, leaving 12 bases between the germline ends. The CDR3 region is CASSQGRGEDQPQHF. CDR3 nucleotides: TGCGCCAGCAGCCAAGGTAGAGGGGAAGATCAGCCCCAGCATTTT.

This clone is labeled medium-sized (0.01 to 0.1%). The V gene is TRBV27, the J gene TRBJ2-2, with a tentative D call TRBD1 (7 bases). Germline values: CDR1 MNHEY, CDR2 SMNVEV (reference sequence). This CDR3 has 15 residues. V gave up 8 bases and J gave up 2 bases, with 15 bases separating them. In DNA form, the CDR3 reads TGTGCCAGCCTGGAGGGGGACAGAAACACCGGGGAGCTGTTTTTT. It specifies CASLEGDRNTGELFF.

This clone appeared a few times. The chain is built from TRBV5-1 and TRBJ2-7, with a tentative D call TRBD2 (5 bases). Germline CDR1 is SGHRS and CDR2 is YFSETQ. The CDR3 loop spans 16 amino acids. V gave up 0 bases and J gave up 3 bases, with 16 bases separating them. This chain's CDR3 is CASSLGPRGENYEQYF. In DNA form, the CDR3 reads TGCGCCAGCAGCTTGGGTCCCCGGGGTGAGAACTACGAGCAGTACTTC.

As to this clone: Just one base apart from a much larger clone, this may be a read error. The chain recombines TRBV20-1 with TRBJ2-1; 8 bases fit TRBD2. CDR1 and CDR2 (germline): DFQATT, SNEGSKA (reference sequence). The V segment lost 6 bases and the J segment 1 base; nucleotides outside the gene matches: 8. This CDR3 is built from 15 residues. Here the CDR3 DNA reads TGCAGTGCGATTAACGGGGGGGTATCCTACAATGAGCAGTTCTTC. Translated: CSAINGGVSYNEQFF.

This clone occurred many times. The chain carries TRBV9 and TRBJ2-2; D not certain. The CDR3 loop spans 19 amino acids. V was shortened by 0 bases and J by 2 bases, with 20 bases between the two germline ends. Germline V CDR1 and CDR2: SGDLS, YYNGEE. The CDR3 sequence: CASSVALSAPVQNTGELFF. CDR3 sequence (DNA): TGTGCCAGCAGCGTAGCGTTAAGCGCCCCGGTACAAAACACCGGGGAGCTGTTTTTT.

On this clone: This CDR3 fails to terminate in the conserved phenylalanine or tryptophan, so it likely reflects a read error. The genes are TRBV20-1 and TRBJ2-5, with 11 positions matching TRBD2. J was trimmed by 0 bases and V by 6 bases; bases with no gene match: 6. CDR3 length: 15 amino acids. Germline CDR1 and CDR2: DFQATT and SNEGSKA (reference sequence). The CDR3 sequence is CSARKLAGDQETQYI. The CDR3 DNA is TGCAGTGCCAGAAAACTAGCGGGGGACCAAGAGACCCAGTACATC.